This T cell receptor (beta chain) appears in the sequencing data of a study of cytomegalovirus exposure and HLA in healthy donors. This PCR relied on a set of 60 Vbeta primers and 13 Jbeta primers. This table comes from immunoSEQ multiplex PCR, and its TCRdb copy is limited to in-frame clones, with some not included. The sample is made up of 68,000 or so clones, and the top ten hold around 15% of it. V was cut by 5 bases and J by 2 bases, with 10 bases left in between. Germline-derived CDR1 and CDR2 are SGHAT and FQNNGV. The CDR3 runs to 14 residues. This TCR derives from a boy younger than 18 in good health and CMV-seronegative. This sequence joins TRBV11-2 and TRBJ2-4, with a weak D call TRBD2 (6 bases). Sequenced material: PBMCs. CDR3 loop: CASSLAGSKNIQYF. In nucleotides, the CDR3 is TGTGCCAGCAGCCTCGCGGGGTCCAAAAACATTCAGTACTTC.